This T cell receptor (beta chain) is drawn from a study of blood T cell repertoires in COVID-19. Study as a whole: PBMCs, B-cell-depleted T cells, or T cells were the source of the cDNA or gDNA that made up the material.

CDR1 and CDR2 from the germline V gene are DFQATT and SNEGSKA (reference sequence). This CDR3 spans 10 amino acids. V was pared by 8 bases and J by 7 bases, with 11 bases between. Generated by immunoSEQ multiplex PCR, the TCRdb table keeps only in-frame clones and is missing some. In the table there are about 120,000 clones, 79% of which are singletons. The sequenced sample was peripheral blood. This rearrangement joins TRBV20-1 to TRBJ1-1; tentative D call: TRBD1 (5 bases). The clonotype was recovered from a man aged 40-55 years with active or convalescent COVID-19. Here the CDR3 DNA reads TGCAGTACCACGGGGGGTGAAGCTTTCTTT. It specifies CSTTGGEAFF.